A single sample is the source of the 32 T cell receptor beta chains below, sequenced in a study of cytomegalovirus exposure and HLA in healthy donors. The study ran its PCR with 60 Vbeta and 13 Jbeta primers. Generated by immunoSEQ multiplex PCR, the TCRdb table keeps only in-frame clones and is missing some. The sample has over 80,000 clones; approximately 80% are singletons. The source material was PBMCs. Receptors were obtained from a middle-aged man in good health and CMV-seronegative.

CDR3: CASRTATSGYTGELFF. The DNA for the CDR3 is TGTGCCAGCAGAACCGCGACTAGCGGGTACACCGGGGAGCTGTTTTTT. The J gene is TRBJ2-2, the V gene TRBV11-1; 10 bases line up with TRBD2. The junction had 7 bases not matched to a gene; V was cut back by 6 bases and J by 3 bases. This CDR3 comprises 16 residues. Germline lookup yields CDR1 SGHAT and CDR2 FQDESV (reference sequence).

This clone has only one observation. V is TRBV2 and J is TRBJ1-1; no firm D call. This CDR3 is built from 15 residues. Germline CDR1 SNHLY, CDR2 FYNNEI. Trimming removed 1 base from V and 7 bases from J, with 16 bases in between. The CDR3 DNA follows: TGTGCCAGCAGTGAAGAGCTCTTAGGAGAAATTGAAGCTTTCTTT. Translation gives CASSEELLGEIEAFF. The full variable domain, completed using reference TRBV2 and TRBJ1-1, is EPEVTQTPSHQVTQMGQEVILRCVPISNHLYFYWYRQILGQKVEFLVSFYNNEISEKSEIFDDQFSVERPDGSNFTLKIRSTKLEDSAMYFCASSEELLGEIEAFFGQGTRLTVV.

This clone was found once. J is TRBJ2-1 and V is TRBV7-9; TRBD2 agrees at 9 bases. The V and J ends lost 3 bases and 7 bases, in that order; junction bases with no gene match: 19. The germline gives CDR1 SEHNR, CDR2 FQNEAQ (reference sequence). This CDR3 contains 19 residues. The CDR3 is CASSFPLGGRGLATNEQFF. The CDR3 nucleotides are TGTGCCAGCAGCTTCCCCTTGGGGGGGAGAGGACTAGCGACTAATGAGCAGTTCTTC.

The CDR3, as DNA: TGTGCCAGCAGTGAAGCCTCATCTAGCGGGAGGGCCGACACAGATACGCAGTATTTT. Its translation is CASSEASSSGRADTDTQYF. This chain links TRBV2 with TRBJ2-3; the match to TRBD2 covers 12 bases. CDR3 length equals 19 residues. V trimming: 0 bases; J trimming: 2 bases; junction bases outside the gene matches: 9. Germline CDR1 is SNHLY and CDR2 is FYNNEI.

This CDR3 is CASSLASGPFDEQFF. The CDR3 nucleotides read TGTGCCAGCAGCTTGGCAAGCGGGCCCTTCGATGAGCAGTTCTTC. The genes are TRBV7-9 and TRBJ2-1; D is perhaps TRBD2 (6 bases). There are 15 residues in the CDR3. Trimming left V 3 bases short and J 8 bases short, with 17 bases between. The V gene's germline CDR1 is SEHNR and CDR2 FQNEAQ (reference sequence).

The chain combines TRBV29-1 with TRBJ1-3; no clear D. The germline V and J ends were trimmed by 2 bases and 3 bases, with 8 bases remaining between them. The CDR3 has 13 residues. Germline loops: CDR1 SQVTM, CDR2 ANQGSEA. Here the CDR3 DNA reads TGCAGCGTTGAACGCCAGGATGGAAACACCATATATTTT. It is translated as CSVERQDGNTIYF.

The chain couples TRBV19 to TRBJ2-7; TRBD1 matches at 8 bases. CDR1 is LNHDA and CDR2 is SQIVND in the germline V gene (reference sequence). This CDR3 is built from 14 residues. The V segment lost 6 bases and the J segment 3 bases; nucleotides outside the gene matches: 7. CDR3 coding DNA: TGTGCCAGTAGCCGGTCCGACAGGGGCTACGAGCAGTACTTC. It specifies CASSRSDRGYEQYF.

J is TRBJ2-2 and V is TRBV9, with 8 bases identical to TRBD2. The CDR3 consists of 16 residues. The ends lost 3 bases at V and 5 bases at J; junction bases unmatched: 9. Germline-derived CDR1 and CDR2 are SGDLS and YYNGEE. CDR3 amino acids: CASSAGVASGTGELFF. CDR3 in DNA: TGTGCCAGCAGCGCGGGGGTGGCTAGCGGGACCGGGGAGCTGTTTTTT. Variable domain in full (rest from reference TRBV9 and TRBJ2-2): DSGVTQTPKHLITATGQRVTLRCSPRSGDLSVYWYQQSLDQGLQFLIQYYNGEERAKGNILERFSAQQFPDLHSELNLSSLELGDSALYFCASSAGVASGTGELFFGEGSRLTVL.

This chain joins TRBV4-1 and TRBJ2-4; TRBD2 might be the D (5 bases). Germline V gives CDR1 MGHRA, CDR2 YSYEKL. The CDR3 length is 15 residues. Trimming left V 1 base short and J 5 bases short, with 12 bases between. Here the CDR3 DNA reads TGCGCCAGCAGCCAAGTGGTAAGCGGCGAAAACATTCAGTACTTC. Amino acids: CASSQVVSGENIQYF.

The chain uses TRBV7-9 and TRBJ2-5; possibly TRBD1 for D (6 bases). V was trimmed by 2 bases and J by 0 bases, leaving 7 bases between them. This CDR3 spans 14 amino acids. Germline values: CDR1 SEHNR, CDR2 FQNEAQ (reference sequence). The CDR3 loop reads CASSLTGYQETQYF. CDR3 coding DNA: TGTGCCAGCAGCTTAACAGGGTACCAAGAGACCCAGTACTTC.

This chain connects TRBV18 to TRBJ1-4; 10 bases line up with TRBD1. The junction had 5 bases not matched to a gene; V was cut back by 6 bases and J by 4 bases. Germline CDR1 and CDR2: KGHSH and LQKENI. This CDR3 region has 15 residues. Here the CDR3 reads CASSRQGAGNEKLFF. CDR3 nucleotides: TGTGCCAGCTCTCGACAGGGGGCCGGTAATGAAAAACTGTTTTTT.

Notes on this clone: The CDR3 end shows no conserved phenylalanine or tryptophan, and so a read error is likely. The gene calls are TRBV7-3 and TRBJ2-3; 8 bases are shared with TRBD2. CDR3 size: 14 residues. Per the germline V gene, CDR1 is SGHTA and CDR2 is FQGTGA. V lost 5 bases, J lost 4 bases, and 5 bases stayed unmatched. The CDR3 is CASSPGTSSDTQYC. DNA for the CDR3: TGTGCCAGCAGCCCCGGGACTAGTTCAGATACGCAGTATTGT.

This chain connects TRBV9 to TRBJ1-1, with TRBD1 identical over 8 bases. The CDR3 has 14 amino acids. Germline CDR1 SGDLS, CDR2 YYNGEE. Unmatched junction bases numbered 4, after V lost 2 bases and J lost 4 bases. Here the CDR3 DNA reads TGTGCCAGCAGCGTCGGACAGGGTTTCACTGAAGCTTTCTTT. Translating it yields CASSVGQGFTEAFF.

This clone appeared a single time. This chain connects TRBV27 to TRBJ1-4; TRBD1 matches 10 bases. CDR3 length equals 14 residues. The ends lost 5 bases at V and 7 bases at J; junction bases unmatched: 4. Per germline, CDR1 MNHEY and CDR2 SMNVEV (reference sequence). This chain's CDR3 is CASSPDRGSEKLFF. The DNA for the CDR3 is TGTGCCAGCAGTCCGGACAGGGGGAGTGAAAAACTGTTTTTT.

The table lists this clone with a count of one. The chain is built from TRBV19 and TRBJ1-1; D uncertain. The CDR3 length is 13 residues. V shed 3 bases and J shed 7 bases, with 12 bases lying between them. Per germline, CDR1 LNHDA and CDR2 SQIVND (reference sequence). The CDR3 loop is CASSIRTGGEAFF. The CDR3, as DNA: TGTGCCAGTAGTATTCGGACGGGAGGTGAAGCTTTCTTT.

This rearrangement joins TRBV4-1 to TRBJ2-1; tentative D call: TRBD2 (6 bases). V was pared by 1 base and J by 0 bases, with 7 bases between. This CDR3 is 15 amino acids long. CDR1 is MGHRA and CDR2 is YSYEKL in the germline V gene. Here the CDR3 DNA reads TGCGCCAGCAGCCAAGGGGAGGCCTCCTACAATGAGCAGTTCTTC. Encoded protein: CASSQGEASYNEQFF.

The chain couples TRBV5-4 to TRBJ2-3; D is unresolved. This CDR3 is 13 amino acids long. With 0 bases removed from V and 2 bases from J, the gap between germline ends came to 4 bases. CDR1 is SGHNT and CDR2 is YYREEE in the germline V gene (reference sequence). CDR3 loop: CASSLDNTDTQYF. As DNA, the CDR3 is TGTGCCAGCAGCTTGGACAACACAGATACGCAGTATTTT.

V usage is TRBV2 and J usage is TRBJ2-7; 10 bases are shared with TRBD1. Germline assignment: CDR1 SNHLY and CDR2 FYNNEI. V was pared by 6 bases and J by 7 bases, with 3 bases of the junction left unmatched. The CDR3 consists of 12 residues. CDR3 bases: TGTGCCAGCAGCGACAGGGGGCGGGAGCAGTACTTC. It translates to CASSDRGREQYF.

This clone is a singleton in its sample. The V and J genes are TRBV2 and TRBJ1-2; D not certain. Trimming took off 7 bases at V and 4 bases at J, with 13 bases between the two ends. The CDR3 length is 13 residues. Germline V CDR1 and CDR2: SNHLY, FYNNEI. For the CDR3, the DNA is TGTGCCAGCAAATTCTATCCCACCTATGGCTACACCTTC. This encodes CASKFYPTYGYTF.

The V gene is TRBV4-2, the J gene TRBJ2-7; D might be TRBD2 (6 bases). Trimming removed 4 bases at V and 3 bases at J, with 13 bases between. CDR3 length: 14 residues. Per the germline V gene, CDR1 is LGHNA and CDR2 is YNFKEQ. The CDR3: CASSLEPGDYEQYF. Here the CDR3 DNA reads TGTGCCAGCAGCCTAGAGCCGGGGGACTACGAGCAGTACTTC.

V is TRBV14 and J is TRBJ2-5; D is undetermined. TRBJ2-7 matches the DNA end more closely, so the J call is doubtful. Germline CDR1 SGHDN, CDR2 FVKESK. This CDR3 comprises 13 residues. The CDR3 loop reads CASSQMRNYEQYF. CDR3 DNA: TGTGCCAGCAGCCAAATGCGTAACTACGAGCAGTACTTC.

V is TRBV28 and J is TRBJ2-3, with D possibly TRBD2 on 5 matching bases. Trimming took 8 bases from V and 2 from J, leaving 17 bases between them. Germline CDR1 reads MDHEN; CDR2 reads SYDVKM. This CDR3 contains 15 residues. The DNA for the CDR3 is TGTGCCAGCGGCCGGGTAGCGTTGTACACAGATACGCAGTATTTT. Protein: CASGRVALYTDTQYF.

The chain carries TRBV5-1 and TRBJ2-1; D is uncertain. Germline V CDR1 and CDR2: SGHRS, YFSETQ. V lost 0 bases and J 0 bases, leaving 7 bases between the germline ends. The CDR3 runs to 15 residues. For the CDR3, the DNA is TGCGCCAGCAGCTTGGAAGCAGGCTCCTACAATGAGCAGTTCTTC. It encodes CASSLEAGSYNEQFF.

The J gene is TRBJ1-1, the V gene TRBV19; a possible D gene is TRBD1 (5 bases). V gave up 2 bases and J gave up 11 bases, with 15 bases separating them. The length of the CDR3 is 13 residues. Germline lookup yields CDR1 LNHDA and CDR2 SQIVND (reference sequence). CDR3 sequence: CASSIIRERAAFF. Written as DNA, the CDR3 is TGTGCCAGTAGTATAATCAGGGAAAGAGCGGCTTTCTTT.

CDR3 sequence (DNA): TGTGCCAGCAGCTTGGTCGGGGGGCGAGAGACCCAGTACTTC. Protein product: CASSLVGGRETQYF. The chain uses TRBV5-8 and TRBJ2-5; D might be TRBD2 (7 bases). The germline V and J ends were trimmed by 0 bases and 4 bases, with 10 bases remaining between them. The CDR3 extends over 14 amino acids. The germline V gene has CDR1 SGHTS and CDR2 YDEGEE.

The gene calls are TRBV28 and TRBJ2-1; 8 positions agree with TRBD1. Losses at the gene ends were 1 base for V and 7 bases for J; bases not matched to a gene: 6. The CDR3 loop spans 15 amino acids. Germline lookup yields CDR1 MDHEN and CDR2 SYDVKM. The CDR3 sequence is CASSLSQGVSNEQFF. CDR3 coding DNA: TGTGCCAGCAGTTTATCACAGGGGGTATCGAATGAGCAGTTCTTC.

The CDR3 coding sequence is TGTGCCAGCAGCCCCCAGACAGTCGACACTGAAGCTTTCTTT. This codes for CASSPQTVDTEAFF. The genes are TRBV5-4 and TRBJ1-1; D perhaps matches TRBD1 (5 bases). CDR3 length: 14 residues. Trimming stripped 4 bases from V and 3 bases from J, with 13 bases between. In germline, CDR1 is SGHNT, CDR2 YYREEE (reference sequence).

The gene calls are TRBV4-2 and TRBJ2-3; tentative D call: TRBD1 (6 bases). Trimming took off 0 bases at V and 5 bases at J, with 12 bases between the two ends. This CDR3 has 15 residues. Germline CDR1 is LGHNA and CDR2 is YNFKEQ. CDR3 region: CASSQEGRDIDTQYF. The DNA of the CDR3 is TGTGCCAGCAGCCAAGAAGGACGGGACATAGATACGCAGTATTTT.

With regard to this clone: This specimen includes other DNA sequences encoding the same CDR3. CDR3 protein: CASSPTLGQGGYEQYF. DNA of the CDR3: TGCGCCAGCAGCCCTACACTCGGACAGGGCGGGTACGAGCAGTACTTC. V usage is TRBV5-1 and J usage is TRBJ2-7, with TRBD1 matching 8 bases. Germline V lookup: CDR1 SGHRS, CDR2 YFSETQ. This CDR3 region has 16 residues. Unmatched junction bases numbered 13, after V lost 4 bases and J lost 4 bases.

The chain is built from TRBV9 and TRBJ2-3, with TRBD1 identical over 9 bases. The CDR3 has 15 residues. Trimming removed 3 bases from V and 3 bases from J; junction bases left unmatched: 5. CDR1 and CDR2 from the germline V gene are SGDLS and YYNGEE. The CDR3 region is CASSARQGVTDTQYF. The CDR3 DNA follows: TGTGCCAGCAGCGCCCGACAGGGGGTGACAGATACGCAGTATTTT. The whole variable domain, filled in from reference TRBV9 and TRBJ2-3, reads DSGVTQTPKHLITATGQRVTLRCSPRSGDLSVYWYQQSLDQGLQFLIQYYNGEERAKGNILERFSAQQFPDLHSELNLSSLELGDSALYFCASSARQGVTDTQYFGPGTRLTVL.

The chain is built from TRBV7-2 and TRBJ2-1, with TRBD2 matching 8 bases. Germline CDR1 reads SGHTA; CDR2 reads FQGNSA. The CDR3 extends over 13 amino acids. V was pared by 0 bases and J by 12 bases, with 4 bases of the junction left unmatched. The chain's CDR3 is CASSLARAGGQFF. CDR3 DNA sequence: TGTGCCAGCAGCTTAGCGAGGGCGGGAGGGCAGTTCTTC.

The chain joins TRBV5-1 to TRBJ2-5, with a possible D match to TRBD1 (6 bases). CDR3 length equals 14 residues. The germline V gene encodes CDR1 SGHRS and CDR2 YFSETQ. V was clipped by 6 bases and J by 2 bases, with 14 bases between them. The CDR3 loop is CASTRGTNQETQYF. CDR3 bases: TGCGCCAGCACCCGAGGGACAAATCAAGAGACCCAGTACTTC. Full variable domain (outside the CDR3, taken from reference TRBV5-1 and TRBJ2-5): KAGVTQTPRYLIKTRGQQVTLSCSPISGHRSVSWYQQTPGQGLQFLFEYFSETQRNKGNFPGRFSGRQFSNSRSEMNVSTLELGDSALYLCASTRGTNQETQYFGPGTRLLVL.